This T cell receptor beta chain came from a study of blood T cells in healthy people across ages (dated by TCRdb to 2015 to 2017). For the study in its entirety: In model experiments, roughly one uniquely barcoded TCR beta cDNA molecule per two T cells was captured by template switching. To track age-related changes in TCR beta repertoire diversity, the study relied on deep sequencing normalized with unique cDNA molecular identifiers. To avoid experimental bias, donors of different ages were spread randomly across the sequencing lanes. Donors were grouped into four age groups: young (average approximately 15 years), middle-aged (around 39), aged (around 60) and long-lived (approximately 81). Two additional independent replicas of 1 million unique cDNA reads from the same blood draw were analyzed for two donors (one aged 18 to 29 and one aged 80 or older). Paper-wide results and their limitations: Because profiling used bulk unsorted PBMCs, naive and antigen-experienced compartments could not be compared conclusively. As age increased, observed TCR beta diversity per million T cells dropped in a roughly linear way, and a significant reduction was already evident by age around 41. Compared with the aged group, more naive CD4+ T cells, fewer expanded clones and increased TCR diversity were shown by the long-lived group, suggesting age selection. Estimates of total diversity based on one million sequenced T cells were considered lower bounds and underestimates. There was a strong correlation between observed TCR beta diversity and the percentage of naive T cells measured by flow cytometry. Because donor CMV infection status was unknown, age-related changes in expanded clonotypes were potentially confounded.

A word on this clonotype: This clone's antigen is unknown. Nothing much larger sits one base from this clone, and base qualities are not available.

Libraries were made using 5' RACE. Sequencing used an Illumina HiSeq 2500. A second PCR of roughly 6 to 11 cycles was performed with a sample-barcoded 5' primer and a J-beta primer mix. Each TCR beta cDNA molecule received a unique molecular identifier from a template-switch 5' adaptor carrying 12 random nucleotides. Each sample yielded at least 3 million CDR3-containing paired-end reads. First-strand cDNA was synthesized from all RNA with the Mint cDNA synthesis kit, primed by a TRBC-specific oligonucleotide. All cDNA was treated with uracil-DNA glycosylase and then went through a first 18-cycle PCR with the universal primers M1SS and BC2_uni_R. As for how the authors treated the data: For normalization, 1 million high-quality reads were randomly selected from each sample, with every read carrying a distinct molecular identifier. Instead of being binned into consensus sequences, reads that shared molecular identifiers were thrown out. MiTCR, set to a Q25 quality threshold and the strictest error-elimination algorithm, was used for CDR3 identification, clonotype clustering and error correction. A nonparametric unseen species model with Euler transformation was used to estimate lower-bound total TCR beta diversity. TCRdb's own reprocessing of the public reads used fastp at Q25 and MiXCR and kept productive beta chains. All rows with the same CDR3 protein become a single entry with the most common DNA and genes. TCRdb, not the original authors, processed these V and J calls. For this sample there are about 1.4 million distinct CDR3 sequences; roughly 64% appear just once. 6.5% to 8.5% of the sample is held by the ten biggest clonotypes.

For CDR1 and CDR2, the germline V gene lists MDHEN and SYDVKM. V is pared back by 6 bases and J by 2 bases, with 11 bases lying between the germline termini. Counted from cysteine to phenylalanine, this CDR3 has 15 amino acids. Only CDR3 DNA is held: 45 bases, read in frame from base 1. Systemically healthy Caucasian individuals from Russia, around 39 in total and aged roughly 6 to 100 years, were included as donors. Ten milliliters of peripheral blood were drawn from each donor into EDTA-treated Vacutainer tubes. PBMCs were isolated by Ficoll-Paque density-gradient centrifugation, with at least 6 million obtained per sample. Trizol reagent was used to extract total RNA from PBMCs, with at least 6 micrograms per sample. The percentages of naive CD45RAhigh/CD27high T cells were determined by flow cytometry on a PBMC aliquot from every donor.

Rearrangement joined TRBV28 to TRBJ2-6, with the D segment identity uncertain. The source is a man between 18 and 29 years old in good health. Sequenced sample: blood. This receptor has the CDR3 CASSRTSAGANVLTF. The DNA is TGTGCCAGCAGCCGTACCAGTGCTGGGGCCAACGTCCTGACTTTC.